This T cell receptor beta chain was recovered during a study of blood T cell repertoires in COVID-19. About the research overall: Acute and convalescent COVID-19 samples came from the United States, Italy and Spain.

In the authors' workflow: Nucleated cell counts were estimated from reference gene primer amplification. The repertoire was sequenced with immunoSEQ multiplex PCR; TCRdb's copy has only in-frame clones and lacks some. V and J calls plus clone size are reproduced from that table; the DNA served to infer D and trimming. Of approximately 130,000 clones in the sample, 75% to 90% were seen once. J gave up 6 bases and V 3 bases, and 11 bases lay outside the gene matches. The germline V gene encodes CDR1 LNHDA and CDR2 SQIVND (reference sequence). The CDR3 has 17 residues. This receptor was identified in a woman aged 45-60 years who had recovered from COVID-19. Sample: peripheral blood. V and J are TRBV19 and TRBJ2-1; 10 bases match TRBD1. Here the CDR3 reads CASSMAGGQGKGNEQFF. The CDR3 coding sequence is TGTGCCAGTAGTATGGCGGGGGGACAGGGGAAAGGCAATGAGCAGTTCTTC.